This entry concerns a single TCR beta chain. Antigen specificity is unknown. 60 Vbeta and 13 Jbeta primers were used in PCR. Repertoires were generated with immunoSEQ multiplex PCR, while TCRdb's copy carries only in-frame clones and drops some. The top ten hold less than 10% of the sample, which has 150,000 or so clones, around 79% seen once. V lost 4 bases to trimming and J lost 3 bases, with 9 bases between them. The germline V gene has CDR1 LGHNA and CDR2 YSLEER. The CDR3 contains 14 residues. The data were taken from a study of cytomegalovirus exposure and HLA in healthy donors. Study-level information: A data release that came early held 80 million or so unique TCRs from HLA-typed donors.

Study-wide points: Reports described diagnosis of cytomegalovirus status by the classifier as highly specific and sensitive. Prediction of most subjects' HLA-A and HLA-B alleles by TCR beta sequences was reportedly accurate.

The chain uses TRBV4-3 and TRBJ2-2, with a weak D call TRBD1 (6 bases). The sequence was collected from a man aged 25-45 years in good health and CMV-seropositive. Sequencing was done on a sample of PBMCs. CDR3 region: CASSLGQYTGELFF. The DNA for the CDR3 is TGCGCCAGCAGCCTGGGACAATACACCGGGGAGCTGTTTTTT.